The clone carrying this TCR beta chain was seen a few times. Its cognate antigen is unknown. TCRdb's copy holds only in-frame clones and misses some; the assay was immunoSEQ multiplex PCR. The sample lists fewer than 15,000 clones, approximately 74% occurring once. Trimming shortened V by 9 bases and J by 1 base, and 11 bases separated the two germline ends. The length of the CDR3 is 13 residues. Germline loops: CDR1 LNHDA, CDR2 SQIVND (reference sequence). The data originate from a study of ipilimumab plus nivolumab after autologous stem cell transplantation. In the study overall: A median of about 8 nivolumab and 4 or 5 ipilimumab doses were given. Points from the study as a whole: The authors say TCR, Treg and microbiome findings warrant further study.

The sample was PBMCs, taken in a trial of ipilimumab plus nivolumab as post-transplant consolidation. The chain employs TRBV19 and TRBJ2-3; D remains unclear. This sequence originates from a male donor with primary mediastinal lymphoma. The CDR3 protein is CASGSGGTDTQYF. The CDR3 bases are TGTGCCAGCGGTTCTGGGGGCACAGATACGCAGTATTTT.